The next 6 T cell receptor beta chains were all read from a single sample in a study of blood T cell repertoires in COVID-19. Sequencing used immunoSEQ multiplex PCR; TCRdb keeps in-frame clones, though not all of them. The sample lists about 190,000 clones, under 90% occurring once. Material for sequencing was peripheral blood. The source is a human donor in a cohort sampled during active COVID-19.

The V call is TRBV18, the J call TRBJ2-7; 7 positions match TRBD1. Germline lookup yields CDR1 KGHSH and CDR2 LQKENI. Trimming took 4 bases from V and 2 from J; bases not matched to a gene: 8. This CDR3 is 15 amino acids long. CDR3 residues: CASSLGQELTYEQYF. CDR3 bases: TGTGCCAGCTCACTTGGACAGGAGCTAACCTACGAGCAGTACTTC.

The chain has TRBV6-1 and TRBJ2-7, with D unresolved. Trimming shortened V by 0 bases and J by 2 bases, and 8 bases separated the two germline ends. Germline values: CDR1 MNHNS, CDR2 SASEGT. This CDR3 contains 14 residues. This chain's CDR3 is CASSEAPLAYEQYF. The CDR3 coding sequence is TGTGCCAGCAGTGAAGCGCCTTTAGCCTACGAGCAGTACTTC.

This clone appeared a single time. V and J are TRBV7-9 and TRBJ1-2; no definite D call. The length of the CDR3 is 14 residues. The V and J ends lost 3 bases and 0 bases respectively, with 8 bases between them. The germline gives CDR1 SEHNR, CDR2 FQNEAQ (reference sequence). CDR3 amino acids: CASSFGTANYGYTF. The CDR3 coding sequence is TGTGCCAGCAGCTTTGGCACAGCTAACTATGGCTACACCTTC.

The genes are TRBV5-1 and TRBJ2-2; 7 positions match TRBD1. V dropped 5 bases and J dropped 7; count of bases not matched to a gene: 11. The CDR3 extends over 15 amino acids. Germline CDR1 is SGHRS and CDR2 is YFSETQ. As DNA, the CDR3 is TGCGCCAGCAGTAACCAGGGGGTGGATGGCGGGGAGCTGTTTTTT. It encodes CASSNQGVDGGELFF.

The chain joins TRBV11-3 to TRBJ2-3; D perhaps matches TRBD1 (5 bases). Germline CDR1 reads SGHNT; CDR2 reads YENEEA. The length of the CDR3 is 14 residues. Trimming shortened V by 5 bases and J by 1 base, and 10 bases separated the two germline ends. The CDR3: CASSLTGGTDTQYF. Written as DNA, the CDR3 is TGTGCCAGCAGCCTCACAGGAGGCACAGATACGCAGTATTTT.

The chain carries TRBV5-1 and TRBJ2-2; D gene ambiguous. Germline loops: CDR1 SGHRS, CDR2 YFSETQ. Trimming pared 1 base from V and 0 bases from J, leaving 4 bases between. The CDR3 spans 14 residues. The CDR3 bases are TGCGCCAGCAGCTTGACAGCGAACACCGGGGAGCTGTTTTTT. This translates into CASSLTANTGELFF.